This T cell receptor (beta chain) is drawn from a study of blood T cells in healthy people across ages. Study-level information: About one barcoded beta molecule per two T cells was the capture yield of template switching.

Worth noting for this clonotype: Its antigen is not known.

A second roughly 7 to 12 cycle PCR used barcoded and J-beta primers. TCRdb re-derived calls from the 5' RACE reads in MiXCR, one entry per CDR3 protein. Of roughly 800,000 distinct CDR3 sequences listed, roughly 64% are singletons. Isolation of PBMCs gave at least 6 million cells per sample. Per sample, extraction of total RNA gave at least 6 micrograms in every case. General observations from the study: Unsorted PBMCs ruled out conclusive naive versus antigen-experienced comparison.

The CDR3 sequence is 14 residues long. Per germline, CDR1 SGHTA and CDR2 FQGNSA. With V trimmed by 5 bases and J by 8 bases, 8 bases remained unmatched. Sequenced input: blood. The rearrangement links TRBV7-2 to TRBJ1-2; 10 positions match TRBD1. The receptor's source is a man aged 30-40 years in good health. CDR3 nucleotides: TGTGCCAGCAGCCGAGACAGGGGGCGCGGGGGCTACACCTTC. Amino acids: CASSRDRGRGGYTF.